The rows below give T cell receptor beta chains drawn from one sample of a study of response to subunit inactivated influenza vaccine. TCRdb re-analysed the RT-PCR reads in MiXCR, keeping a single row per CDR3 protein. The table has more than 200,000 distinct CDR3 sequences, more than 9% seen once. The input for sequencing was non-naive T cells sorted from PBMCs, taken approximately 15 days before vaccination. These receptors were obtained from a man aged 50-60 years who received an inactivated influenza vaccine. CDR3s include the opening cysteine and the closing phenylalanine or tryptophan. A D gene is named only where the DNA matches it firmly. Clone size is given for some rows only: seen once, a few or many times, or a class if the clone is expanded.

V gene	clone size	D gene	J gene	CDR3 DNA	CDR3 protein
TRBV4-2	few	NA	TRBJ2-5	TGTGCCAGCAGCCAAGATCTTCAGAAAGAGACCCAGTACTTC	CASSQDLQKETQYF
TRBV18	NA	TRBD2	TRBJ2-7	TGTGCCAGCTCACCACCCGGACTAGGCGACTACGAGCAGTACTTC	CASSPPGLGDYEQYF
TRBV11-2	NA	NA	TRBJ1-5	TGTGCCAGCAGCTTAGTTGGAGGAACGAGCAATCAGCCCCAGCATTTT	CASSLVGGTSNQPQHF
TRBV29-1	NA	TRBD1	TRBJ2-5	TGCAGCGTTGAAGACAGGGGGCGGCGAGAGACCCAGTACTTC	CSVEDRGRRETQYF
TRBV18	few	NA	TRBJ1-5	TGTGCCAGCTCACCGGGGACGGGGCCGAGCAATCAGCCCCAGCATTTT	CASSPGTGPSNQPQHF
TRBV29-1	NA	NA	TRBJ2-1	TGCAGCGTTTACCGTGGTGGCAACCGAAACAATGAGCAGTTCTTC	CSVYRGGNRNNEQFF
TRBV28	NA	TRBD2	TRBJ2-3	TGTGCCAGCAGTCCCGCCGGGGGGGCTAAAGATACGCAGTATTTT	CASSPAGGAKDTQYF
TRBV7-2	many	NA	TRBJ2-7	TGTGCCAGCAGCTTAGAACAGGGAATCTACGAGCAGTACTTC	CASSLEQGIYEQYF
TRBV10-2	NA	TRBD1	TRBJ1-4	TGCGCCAGCAGTCTCGGGGGACAGGGGCAAACTGAAAAACTGTTTTTT	CASSLGGQGQTEKLFF
TRBV3-1	few	TRBD2	TRBJ2-3	TGTGCCAGCAGCCCCTTCCGCAGGAGCGGGAGTACAGATACGCAGTATTTT	CASSPFRRSGSTDTQYF
TRBV12-3/TRBV12-4	many	NA	TRBJ2-7	TGTGCCAGCAGTTTAGTGGCCTCCGAGCAGTACTTC	CASSLVASEQYF
TRBV6-1	few	NA	TRBJ2-1	TGTGCCAGCAGTGAACACAGCAATGAGCAGTTCTTC	CASSEHSNEQFF
TRBV28	many	TRBD1	TRBJ2-7	TGTGCCAGCCTTCGACAGGGCCCCTACGAGCAGTACTTC	CASLRQGPYEQYF
TRBV5-5	few	NA	TRBJ2-2	TGTGCCAGCAGTTTAGAGTTCCCCAACACCGGGGAGCTGTTTTTT	CASSLEFPNTGELFF
TRBV2	NA	NA	TRBJ2-2	TGTGCCAGCAGGGACCACGCCGGGGAGCTGTTTTTT	CASRDHAGELFF
TRBV20-1	many	NA	TRBJ2-7	TGCAGTGCTTTCTCGGGGTCCGCGACCTACGAGCAGTACTTC	CSAFSGSATYEQYF
TRBV12-3/TRBV12-4	NA	NA	TRBJ1-1	TGTGCCCGCAGTTTAGCGGGATGGCCACGGAACATGAACACTGAAGCTTTCTTT	CARSLAGWPRNMNTEAFF
TRBV20-1	many	NA	TRBJ2-1	TGCAGTGCCTACCTAGGGACGGATGAGCAGTTCTTC	CSAYLGTDEQFF
TRBV12-3/TRBV12-4	many	NA	TRBJ2-7	TGTGCCAGCAGTTCCAGAAACTACGAGCAGTACTTC	CASSSRNYEQYF
TRBV19	NA	NA	TRBJ2-3	TGTGCCAGCACAAGAGGAGGAGGGGGGGTCTCAGATACGCAGTATTTT	CASTRGGGGVSDTQYF
TRBV6-2/TRBV6-3	few	NA	TRBJ1-1	TGTGCCAGCAGGAGGGCCCCGGGACGGAGCACTGAAGCTTTCTTT	CASRRAPGRSTEAFF
TRBV9	few	NA	TRBJ2-5	TGTGCCAGCAGCGTCGGTGAAGAGACCCAGTACTTC	CASSVGEETQYF
TRBV11-2	few	NA	TRBJ2-3	TGTGCCAGCAGCCCCGAGAGCAGACCCTTTCTGGGCACAGATACGCAGTATTTT	CASSPESRPFLGTDTQYF
TRBV28	few	TRBD2	TRBJ2-1	TGTGCCAGCAGTCCTTCGGGACTAGCGGGAGCCTACAATGAGCAGTTCTTC	CASSPSGLAGAYNEQFF
TRBV12-3/TRBV12-4	NA	NA	TRBJ1-2	TGTGCCAGCGGCCCTCTGGACGTTGAATCCTACTATGGCTACACCTTC	CASGPLDVESYYGYTF
TRBV12-3/TRBV12-4	few	NA	TRBJ2-3	TGTGCCAGCAGTTTACCTCCTGGGCAAGATACGCAGTATTTT	CASSLPPGQDTQYF
TRBV15	few	NA	TRBJ2-7	TGTGCCACCAGCAGAGATTGGGTCTCCTACGAGCAGTACTTC	CATSRDWVSYEQYF
TRBV28	many	TRBD2	TRBJ2-2	TGTGCCAGCAGCCAGGCTAGCGGGGTCACCGGGGAGCTGTTTTTT	CASSQASGVTGELFF
TRBV4-3	NA	TRBD1	TRBJ1-2	TGCGCCAGCAGCCAAGATCTACAGGGGGGGTACTATGGCTACACCTTC	CASSQDLQGGYYGYTF
TRBV7-2	few	NA	TRBJ1-2	TGTGCCAGCAGCGTAGATATGAACTATGGCTACACCTTC	CASSVDMNYGYTF
TRBV9	NA	TRBD1	TRBJ2-2	TGTGCCAGCAGCCCAAAGACAGGGATCATAGCCGGGGAGCTGTTTTTT	CASSPKTGIIAGELFF
TRBV18	few	NA	TRBJ2-1	TGTGCCAGCTCCCTGGGATCGTTCAATGAGCAGTTCTTC	CASSLGSFNEQFF
TRBV25-1	many	TRBD2	TRBJ2-7	TGTGCCAGCAGTGAGTCTACTAGCGGGAGGGCCTCCGAGCAGTACTTC	CASSESTSGRASEQYF
TRBV7-2	many	TRBD1	TRBJ2-1	TGTGCCAGCAGCCCCCAGGGGACAGGGGGCGGGAATGAGCAGTTCTTC	CASSPQGTGGGNEQFF
TRBV12-3/TRBV12-4	few	NA	TRBJ1-2	TGTGCCAGCAGGATCACGTTGGGCTATGGCTACACCTTC	CASRITLGYGYTF
TRBV28	few	NA	TRBJ2-6	TGTGCCAGCAGTTTATTGAATCAGGCTGGGGCCAACGTCCTGACTTTC	CASSLLNQAGANVLTF
TRBV5-1	many	TRBD1	TRBJ1-4	TGCGCCAGCAGCTTCGGACAGGGGGGGGAAAAACTGTTTTTT	CASSFGQGGEKLFF
TRBV7-2	many	NA	TRBJ2-5	TGTGCCAGCAGCTTAGGCAGGGTATATGCTACCCAGTACTTC	CASSLGRVYATQYF
TRBV12-3/TRBV12-4	few	NA	TRBJ1-5	TGTGCCAGCAGTGCCCAAGCGCAATACAATCAGCCCCAGCATTTT	CASSAQAQYNQPQHF
TRBV3-1	many	NA	TRBJ2-7	TGTGCCAGCAGCCAAGGAACTGGGGGCATGTACGAGCAGTACTTC	CASSQGTGGMYEQYF
TRBV4-3	many	NA	TRBJ1-4	TGCGCCAGCAGCCAAGATAGGGGAAAACTGTTTTTT	CASSQDRGKLFF
TRBV15	few	NA	TRBJ1-4	TGTGCCACCAGCAGAAACGTACAGAAAAAACTGTTTTTT	CATSRNVQKKLFF
TRBV18	few	NA	TRBJ1-5	TGTGCCAGCTCGCCCGACAAGAGTCAGCCCCAGCATTTT	CASSPDKSQPQHF
TRBV24-1	many	TRBD1	TRBJ2-1	TGTGCCACCAGTGATTTGAGGGGGCCTAACACTGAGCAGTTCTTC	CATSDLRGPNTEQFF
TRBV4-1	few	NA	TRBJ1-5	TGCGCCAGCAGCCAAGGTACACTCCAGGACAATCAGCCCCAGCATTTT	CASSQGTLQDNQPQHF
TRBV4-1	many	NA	TRBJ1-2	TGCGCCAGCAGCCATGAGGGTCTTAACTATGGCTACACCTTC	CASSHEGLNYGYTF
TRBV11-2	many	NA	TRBJ2-1	TGTGCCAGCAGCTTAGATCGGCGCGGAGGGGGATTCTTC	CASSLDRRGGGFF
TRBV6-1	few	NA	TRBJ2-2	TGTGCCAGCAGTAGCTCCGACAACACCGGGGAGCTGTTTTTT	CASSSSDNTGELFF
TRBV9	few	NA	TRBJ1-1	TGTGCCAGCAGCCCAGGACTAGACACTGAAGCTTTCTTT	CASSPGLDTEAFF
TRBV7-9	NA	NA	TRBJ1-3	TGTGCCAGCGGCACAGGGACTGGAAACACCATATATTTT	CASGTGTGNTIYF
TRBV10-3	few	NA	TRBJ2-1	TGTGCCATCAGGGGAGAAGCTGAGAATGAGCAGTTCTTC	CAIRGEAENEQFF